The sequence of this TCR beta chain was determined in a study of T cells in Graves' hyperthyroidism and ophthalmopathy. Regarding the study as a whole: A median around 6 months before onset, the model predicted ophthalmopathy. Expanded thyroid clonotypes (above 0.001) were mostly also found in blood.

The table lists this clonotype with many counts. Its specificity is unknown. There were TCR beta CDR3 regions amplified from RNA transcripts. The HTBI primer set served for first-round RT-PCR of the TCR CDR3. One entry per CDR3 protein results from TCRdb running MiXCR on the multiplex PCR reads. The table shows about 410,000 distinct CDR3 sequences, with around 13% occurring only once. The receptor comes from a young woman with Graves' ophthalmopathy. The material sequenced was blood.

CDR3 protein: CASSEGGDRTYEQYF. CDR3 DNA: TGTGCCAGCAGCGAGGGGGGCGACAGAACCTACGAGCAGTACTTC. This chain connects TRBV6-1 to TRBJ2-7; D assignment may be TRBD1 or TRBD2 (6 bases each). V was shortened by 6 bases and J by 2 bases, with 17 bases between the two germline ends. There are 15 residues in the CDR3. Germline assignment: CDR1 MNHNS and CDR2 SASEGT.